The next 30 T cell receptor beta chains were all read from a single sample in a study of T cell changes during pregnancy in multiple sclerosis. Clones were sequenced by immunoSEQ multiplex PCR, and TCRdb holds only the in-frame ones, with some missing. The data contain approximately 57,000 clones, under 95% of them singletons. Sequencing used peripheral blood, obtained after pregnancy. Receptor source: a female donor in good health, enrolled as a control in a pregnancy study.

The V and J genes are TRBV28 and TRBJ1-2; tentatively, D is TRBD1 (6 bases). The length of the CDR3 is 15 residues. In germline, CDR1 is MDHEN, CDR2 SYDVKM. V was cut by 5 bases and J by 4 bases, with 17 bases left in between. CDR3 in amino acids: CASSALTGFPYGYTF. As DNA, the CDR3 is TGTGCCAGCAGTGCCTTAACAGGGTTTCCCTATGGCTACACCTTC.

The chain has TRBV7-8 and TRBJ1-5, with 10 nucleotides matching TRBD1. CDR3 size: 18 residues. Looked up from germline, CDR1 is SGHVS and CDR2 is FQNEAQ. Losses at the gene ends were 2 bases for V and 0 bases for J; bases not matched to a gene: 7. Written as DNA, the CDR3 is TGTGCCAGCAGCTTAAGACAGGGGGCGGGATATAGCAATCAGCCCCAGCATTTT. Translating gives CASSLRQGAGYSNQPQHF.

J is TRBJ2-7 and V is TRBV18; no firm D call. V lost 0 bases to trimming and J lost 2 bases, with 5 bases between them. The CDR3 covers 13 residues. From germline, CDR1 is KGHSH and CDR2 LQKENI. The CDR3 protein is CASSPPSAYEQYF. For the CDR3, the DNA is TGTGCCAGCTCACCACCTAGTGCCTACGAGCAGTACTTC.

The chain couples TRBV9 to TRBJ2-3, with 7 bases that match TRBD2. V was pared by 3 bases and J by 5 bases, with 21 bases of the junction left unmatched. This CDR3 has 19 amino acids. CDR1 is SGDLS, CDR2 YYNGEE, per germline. The CDR3 DNA sequence: TGTGCCAGCAGCGAGGCCTCTCTCCGGGGGGTCCTCCGGTTAGATACGCAGTATTTT. This gives the protein CASSEASLRGVLRLDTQYF. Using reference TRBV9 and TRBJ2-3 for the parts outside the CDR3, the full variable domain is DSGVTQTPKHLITATGQRVTLRCSPRSGDLSVYWYQQSLDQGLQFLIQYYNGEERAKGNILERFSAQQFPDLHSELNLSSLELGDSALYFCASSEASLRGVLRLDTQYFGPGTRLTVL.

The rearrangement uses TRBV27 and TRBJ1-6; a weak D match, TRBD1 (6 bases). Trimming pared 4 bases from V and 8 bases from J, leaving 6 bases between. Germline V lookup: CDR1 MNHEY, CDR2 SMNVEV (reference sequence). This CDR3 contains 12 residues. CDR3 region: CASSSGDSPLHF. CDR3 DNA sequence: TGTGCCAGCAGTTCAGGGGATTCACCCCTCCACTTT.

J is TRBJ1-1 and V is TRBV14, with D unresolved. The CDR3 consists of 17 residues. The germline gives CDR1 SGHDN, CDR2 FVKESK. Between the trimmed V and J ends, which lost 2 bases and 4 bases, there was a span of 20 bases. Written as DNA, the CDR3 is TGTGCCAGCAGCCAATACCTGGGTGGGGAGGGTGGCACTGAAGCTTTCTTT. Its protein product is CASSQYLGGEGGTEAFF.

Notes on this clone: The germline gene is not matched at one end of the junction; a read error may be the cause. CDR3 amino acids: CAGSPLTATSYGYTF. The CDR3 DNA is TGTGCCGGCAGTCCATTGACAGCCACAAGCTATGGCTACACCTTC. The V call is TRBV6-5, the J call TRBJ1-2, with D tentatively TRBD1 (5 bases). The CDR3 loop spans 15 amino acids. The germline gives CDR1 MNHEY, CDR2 SVGAGI.

V is TRBV6-1 and J is TRBJ2-1, with 7 bases matching TRBD1. Germline V gene lookup returns CDR1 MNHNS and CDR2 SASEGT. J lost 2 bases, V lost 4 bases, and 5 bases had no gene match. This CDR3 region has 15 residues. CDR3 region: CASSGPGTAYNEQFF. In nucleotides, the CDR3 is TGTGCCAGCAGTGGGCCCGGGACAGCCTACAATGAGCAGTTCTTC.

Only one count was recorded for this clone. The chain links TRBV4-3 to TRBJ2-5; D possibly corresponds to TRBD2 (6 bases). Germline loops: CDR1 LGHNA, CDR2 YSLEER. This CDR3 has 18 amino acids. V lost 0 bases, J lost 5 bases, and 22 bases lay in between. This CDR3 reads CASSQDSIAATPWETQYF. The CDR3 DNA sequence: TGCGCCAGCAGCCAAGATAGCATAGCGGCGACCCCATGGGAGACCCAGTACTTC.

The V gene is TRBV5-4, the J gene TRBJ1-2; 8 bases map to TRBD1. The J segment lost 3 bases and the V segment lost 4 bases, leaving 5 bases of the junction unmatched. The CDR3 is 14 amino acids. Germline V gives CDR1 SGHNT, CDR2 YYREEE (reference sequence). In DNA, the CDR3 is TGTGCCAGCAGCCTGACAGGGGTCGACTATGGCTACACCTTC. Protein: CASSLTGVDYGYTF.

This clone has a single count. This chain uses TRBV5-4 with TRBJ2-7; D is possibly TRBD2 (7 bases). This CDR3 is built from 14 residues. CDR1 is SGHNT, CDR2 YYREEE, per germline (reference sequence). Trimming cost V 2 bases and J 7 bases, with 16 bases left between them. CDR3 DNA: TGTGCCAGCAGCTTCGCGGGGGCTCCGTTGGAGCAGTACTTC. It codes for CASSFAGAPLEQYF.

The chain links TRBV11-2 to TRBJ2-7; D remains ambiguous. Germline CDR1 reads SGHAT; CDR2 reads FQNNGV. The CDR3 runs 12 residues. The germline V and J ends were trimmed by 3 bases and 4 bases, with 7 bases remaining between them. The CDR3, as DNA: TGTGCCAGCAGCTTTCACGGGTACGAGCAGTACTTC. Translated, it gives CASSFHGYEQYF.

J is TRBJ1-2 and V is TRBV19; D not certain. Germline values: CDR1 LNHDA, CDR2 SQIVND (reference sequence). This CDR3 region has 15 residues. The V gene lost 3 bases and the J gene lost 1 base, with 12 bases spanning the gap. CDR3 bases: TGTGCCAGTAGTATGCGTACGGCGGGTAACTATGGCTACACCTTC. It yields the protein CASSMRTAGNYGYTF.

The chain joins TRBV7-2 to TRBJ2-7, with D possibly being TRBD1 (5 bases). V gave up 6 bases and J gave up 1 base, with 13 bases separating them. The germline gives CDR1 SGHTA, CDR2 FQGNSA. This CDR3 contains 14 residues. This chain's CDR3 is CASRPRQRSYEQYF. For the CDR3, the DNA is TGTGCCAGCAGACCTAGACAGCGTTCCTACGAGCAGTACTTC.

V and J are TRBV5-3 and TRBJ2-7; 12 bases agree with TRBD1. TRBV5-3 falls under the ORF class, with uncertain function. V shed 5 bases, J shed 6 bases, and the junction held 3 bases outside the gene matches. The CDR3 runs 13 residues. In DNA form, the CDR3 reads TGTGCCAGAAGTCGGGACAGGGGGCGCGAGCAGTACTTC. Translating it yields CARSRDRGREQYF.

This clone has a count of ten or more. V and J are TRBV6-4 and TRBJ2-3; 10 nucleotides align to TRBD1. Germline loops: CDR1 MRHNA, CDR2 SNTAGT. V lost 0 bases to trimming and J lost 4 bases; unmatched junction nucleotides: 1. This CDR3 spans 15 amino acids. CDR3 sequence: CASSDSTGGADTQYF. The CDR3 bases are TGTGCCAGCAGTGACTCGACAGGGGGCGCAGATACGCAGTATTTT.

The chain links TRBV7-2 to TRBJ1-5; perhaps TRBD1 as D (5 bases). V was pared by 1 base and J by 0 bases, with 7 bases between. CDR3 size: 15 residues. Germline lookup yields CDR1 SGHTA and CDR2 FQGNSA. CDR3 nucleotide sequence: TGTGCCAGCAGCTTAGGACAGTATAGCAATCAGCCCCAGCATTTT. Amino acid sequence: CASSLGQYSNQPQHF.

The chain has TRBV5-1 and TRBJ2-2; weak D call: TRBD2 (5 bases). CDR1 and CDR2 (germline): SGHRS, YFSETQ. The V end was cut by 1 base, the J end by 3 bases, with 10 bases between. The CDR3 sequence is 15 residues long. This CDR3 reads CASSLRTLDTGELFF. The CDR3 coding sequence is TGCGCCAGCAGCTTGAGGACTCTCGACACCGGGGAGCTGTTTTTT.

The chain carries TRBV9 and TRBJ2-7; possibly TRBD1 for D (6 bases). CDR1 and CDR2 from the germline V gene are SGDLS and YYNGEE. Between the trimmed V and J ends, which lost 3 bases and 0 bases, there was a span of 16 bases. This CDR3 contains 16 residues. CDR3 nucleotide sequence: TGTGCCAGCAGCGCCGCGACAGGCACGAGCTCCTACGAGCAGTACTTC. Translation gives CASSAATGTSSYEQYF.

V and J are TRBV10-3 and TRBJ2-7; 8 positions match TRBD1. The CDR3 covers 16 residues. Unmatched junction bases numbered 6, after V lost 0 bases and J lost 2 bases. The germline gives CDR1 ENHRY, CDR2 SYGVKD. The CDR3 reads CAISESGGRGPYEQYF. CDR3 DNA: TGTGCCATCAGTGAGTCCGGGGGCAGGGGGCCCTACGAGCAGTACTTC.

The chain has TRBV6-5 and TRBJ1-5; D is unclear. There are 14 residues in the CDR3. The germline V gene encodes CDR1 MNHEY and CDR2 SVGAGI. V lost 0 bases and J lost 5, with 8 bases in between. The CDR3 loop is CASSYSNRDQPQHF. DNA of the CDR3: TGTGCCAGCAGTTACTCGAACCGGGATCAGCCCCAGCATTTT.

V and J are TRBV2 and TRBJ2-3; tentative D call: TRBD2 (5 bases). The CDR3 is 14 residues long. Trimming removed 4 bases at V and 4 bases at J, with 12 bases between. The germline V gene encodes CDR1 SNHLY and CDR2 FYNNEI. This CDR3 reads CASSASQVADTQYF. For the CDR3, the DNA is TGTGCCAGCAGTGCTAGCCAGGTTGCAGATACGCAGTATTTT.

This chain joins TRBV10-3 and TRBJ2-2, with 12 nucleotides matching TRBD1. V lost 6 bases, J lost 6 bases, and 5 bases stayed unmatched. The CDR3 totals 15 residues. Germline-derived CDR1 and CDR2 are ENHRY and SYGVKD. In DNA form, the CDR3 reads TGTGCCATCAGCCCGGGACAGGGGGCGCCCGGGGAGCTGTTTTTT. This codes for CAISPGQGAPGELFF.

The V and J genes are TRBV9 and TRBJ2-1, with 9 bases aligning to TRBD1. V was pared by 4 bases and J by 7 bases, with 6 bases of the junction left unmatched. CDR1 is SGDLS, CDR2 YYNGEE, per germline. CDR3 size: 14 residues. CDR3 sequence (DNA): TGTGCCAGCAGCTTACAGGGGGCGGGGAATGAGCAGTTCTTC. Its translation is CASSLQGAGNEQFF.

The gene calls are TRBV2 and TRBJ2-2; no clear D. Trimming removed 6 bases from V and 4 bases from J, with 18 bases in between. The CDR3 runs 16 residues. Germline V lookup: CDR1 SNHLY, CDR2 FYNNEI. DNA for the CDR3: TGTGCCAGCAGCGTCCCCGGGTCCTACGCCACCGGGGAGCTGTTTTTT. Amino acids: CASSVPGSYATGELFF. Full variable domain (remainder filled in from reference TRBV2 and TRBJ2-2): EPEVTQTPSHQVTQMGQEVILRCVPISNHLYFYWYRQILGQKVEFLVSFYNNEISEKSEIFDDQFSVERPDGSNFTLKIRSTKLEDSAMYFCASSVPGSYATGELFFGEGSRLTVL.

CDR3 DNA: TGTGCCAGCAGCCTCGGGGGGGGAGTGAACACTGAAGCTTTCTTT. Residues: CASSLGGGVNTEAFF. The V and J genes are TRBV5-4 and TRBJ1-1; possible D gene TRBD1, 5 bases. Germline V gene sequence: CDR1 SGHNT, CDR2 YYREEE (reference sequence). The CDR3 has 15 amino acids. V was trimmed by 4 bases and J by 0 bases, leaving 13 bases between them.

The rearrangement joins TRBV5-1 to TRBJ2-3; 8 bases line up with TRBD1. This CDR3 is 16 amino acids long. V dropped 4 bases and J dropped 1; count of bases not matched to a gene: 8. CDR1 SGHRS and CDR2 YFSETQ come from the germline V gene. This CDR3 reads CASSLGQGRGTDTQYF. CDR3 DNA sequence: TGCGCCAGCAGCCTTGGACAGGGAAGGGGCACAGATACGCAGTATTTT.

The chain employs TRBV27 and TRBJ2-3; 9 bases line up with TRBD1. The CDR3 sequence is 16 residues long. Unmatched junction bases numbered 9, after V lost 5 bases and J lost 3 bases. The germline V gene encodes CDR1 MNHEY and CDR2 SMNVEV (reference sequence). The CDR3 DNA reads TGTGCCAGCAGTCTGTTCGGGACAGGGATGACAGATACGCAGTATTTT. Its protein is CASSLFGTGMTDTQYF.

CDR3 bases: TGTGCCATCAGCGGAACGGAGAAGGGGCTGTTTTTT. It codes for CAISGTEKGLFF. V is TRBV10-3 and J is TRBJ1-4, with D possibly being TRBD1 (5 bases). CDR1 and CDR2 from the germline V gene are ENHRY and SYGVKD. The CDR3 extends over 12 amino acids. V was cut by 6 bases and J by 14 bases, with 16 bases left in between.

V is TRBV7-2 and J is TRBJ1-4, with 7 positions matching TRBD1. The germline CDR1 and CDR2 sequences are SGHTA and FQGNSA. The CDR3 sequence is 14 residues long. The V segment lost 2 bases and the J segment 5 bases; nucleotides outside the gene matches: 2. Here the CDR3 reads CASSLRGPNEKLFF. The CDR3 region has the DNA TGTGCCAGCAGCTTAAGGGGGCCGAATGAAAAACTGTTTTTT.